This TCR beta chain is drawn from a study of beta chain features in type 1 diabetes. Study-wide background: Sorted cells examined across all samples numbered 100 million to 140 million.

The entirety of the isolated RNA underwent reverse transcription, so expressed TCRB transcripts were sequenced. Generated by immunoSEQ multiplex PCR, the TCRdb table keeps only in-frame clones and is missing some. Of roughly 450,000 clones in the sample, 14% were seen once. Around 120 mL of blood, on average, came from one heparinised draw per donor. On this clone itself: The same CDR3 also results from other DNA sequences found in this sample.

This CDR3 comprises 16 residues. From germline, CDR1 is SEHNR and CDR2 FQNEAQ (reference sequence). Trimming removed 1 base from V and 0 bases from J; junction bases left unmatched: 3. The sample comprised naive CD4+ T cells from blood. The V call is TRBV7-9, the J call TRBJ2-3, with TRBD2 matching over 8 bases. This TCR was recovered from a man under 40 in good health. The CDR3 loop reads CASSLGSSGSTDTQYF. The CDR3 region has the DNA TGTGCCAGCAGCTTAGGATCTAGCGGGAGCACAGATACGCAGTATTTT. The full variable domain, completed using reference TRBV7-9 and TRBJ2-3, is DTGVSQNPRHKITKRGQNVTFRCDPISEHNRLYWYRQTLGQGPEFLTYFQNEAQLEKSRLLSDRFSAERPKGSFSTLEIQRTEQGDSAMYLCASSLGSSGSTDTQYFGPGTRLTVL.